This T cell receptor (beta chain) was profiled in a study of blood T cell repertoires in COVID-19. Study summary: From the United States, Italy and Spain came samples of acute and convalescent COVID-19. Sample material is recorded as cDNA or gDNA derived from T cells, B-cell-depleted T cells, or PBMCs.

As processed by the authors: Cell counts per sample came from amplifying reference gene primers. TCRdb's table, derived via immunoSEQ multiplex PCR, lists solely in-frame clones and lacks some. V and J calls plus clone size are reproduced from that table; the DNA served to infer D and trimming. In the table there are roughly 100,000 clones, approximately 92% of which are singletons. V was clipped by 0 bases and J by 3 bases; unmatched bases: 4. This CDR3 is 15 amino acids long. CDR1 and CDR2 (germline): SGDLS, YYNGEE. The receptor was derived from an elderly woman with acute or convalescent COVID-19. V gene TRBV9 combines with J gene TRBJ2-3; 7 bases fit TRBD2. Specimen: peripheral blood. The CDR3 nucleotides read TGTGCCAGCAGCGTAGAGTTGGGAGGGACAGATACGCAGTATTTT. Residues: CASSVELGGTDTQYF.